The table lists the clone carrying this T cell receptor beta chain with many counts. Its antigen is unidentified. A second PCR, run for about 6 to 11 cycles, used a sample-barcoded 5' primer plus a J-beta primer mix. Every sample gave at least 2.5 million paired-end reads containing CDR3. A single record per CDR3 protein comes from TCRdb applying MiXCR to the 5' RACE reads. Seen here are approximately 600,000 distinct CDR3 sequences, around 54% observed once, and the top ten hold around 37%. The source of the sample is a study of blood T cells in healthy people across ages. Findings of the study overall: Estimated diversity across one million T cells was deemed an underestimate. Long-lived donors carried more naive CD4+ cells and greater diversity than aged donors. Possibly, changes in expanded clonotypes were confounded because donor CMV status was unknown.

The TCR comes from a man aged 55 to 70 in good health. Specimen: blood.

CDR3 in DNA: TGTGCCAGCAGCGCTGCCGATTATGGCTACACCTTC. Encoded protein: CASSAADYGYTF. The chain links TRBV9 to TRBJ1-2; the D is unclear. From germline, CDR1 is SGDLS and CDR2 YYNGEE. The V end lost 3 bases, the J end lost 5 bases, and 8 bases lay between the germline ends. This CDR3 is built from 12 residues.